These T cell receptor beta chains were read from a single sample in a study of T-cell memory formation after mild COVID-19. TCRdb re-analysed the 5' RACE reads in MiXCR, keeping a single row per CDR3 protein. The table has a few hundred thousand distinct CDR3 sequences, approximately 24% seen once; the top ten hold 8.5% to 10%. The sample comprised PBMCs or a T cell subset sorted from them (not recorded which). Receptors originate from an adult woman who had mild COVID-19 (a few samples of this study predate the infection). Cell type and time point are not known. CDR3s include the opening cysteine and the closing phenylalanine or tryptophan.

TRBV6-5,13,CASKEQGATEAFF
TRBV6-5,14,CASSSGRSNQPQHF
TRBV13,14,CASSLEGSGDTQYF
TRBV5-5,10,CADRSTEAFF
TRBV7-9,15,CASSIPRGDYNEQFF
TRBV29-1,13,CSARLGEFYEQYF
TRBV7-3,15,CASSQSPSSYNEQFF
TRBV9,13,CASSAGGGTEAFF
TRBV6-5,14,CASSLAGDGNEQFF
TRBV12-3/TRBV12-4,15,CASSLRGSGTGELFF
TRBV12-3/TRBV12-4,13,CASREGGLNEQFF
TRBV7-9,14,CASSLDPKRETQYF
TRBV24-1,16,CATSDLLGGGYHEQFF
TRBV5-1,16,CASSLLQGISYNEQFF
TRBV7-9,14,CASSLSGSSGEQFF
TRBV7-9,14,CASSRGVLTDTQYF
TRBV19,16,CASSDFRDRARNEQFF
TRBV6-5,15,CASSYETGRGYGYTF
TRBV5-1,15,CASSPRQGGFTEAFF
TRBV13,14,CASSTGQGGNEQFF
TRBV11-3,17,CASSLRGSGDTYNEQFF
TRBV20-1,15,CSARRRGVSSYEQYF
TRBV2,12,CASRPGQGMWFF
TRBV5-6,16,CARVPDSLRYNSPLHF
TRBV7-2,11,CASSPGLGYTF
TRBV7-9,13,CASSFGEGETQYF